The next 19 T cell receptor beta chains were all read from a single sample in a study of blood T cell repertoires in COVID-19. Here immunoSEQ multiplex PCR was the method, and the copy in TCRdb shows in-frame clones only, minus some. The sample lists 150,000 to 250,000 clones, roughly 90% occurring once. Sequenced material: PBMCs or T cells enriched from blood (not recorded which). The receptors derive from a woman in her 30s who had recovered from COVID-19.

The chain couples TRBV7-9 to TRBJ2-5; TRBD2 matches 9 bases. The CDR3 loop spans 15 amino acids. CDR1 SEHNR and CDR2 FQNEAQ come from the germline V gene (reference sequence). With 5 bases clipped from V and 11 bases from J, the junction kept 15 bases outside the gene matches. The CDR3 nucleotides are TGTGCCAGCAGCCCTCATTTTCTAGCGGGAACGCATCAGTACTTC. Protein product: CASSPHFLAGTHQYF.

This chain connects TRBV24-1 to TRBJ2-3; 7 bases align to TRBD1. CDR1 KGHDR and CDR2 SFDVKD come from the germline V gene. The CDR3 has 14 amino acids. Losses at the gene ends were 7 bases for V and 1 base for J; bases not matched to a gene: 4. Here the CDR3 DNA reads TGTGCCACCAGCTTAGGACAGGGCACAGATACGCAGTATTTT. Protein: CATSLGQGTDTQYF.

V gene TRBV5-6 combines with J gene TRBJ2-7; D possibly corresponds to TRBD2 (6 bases). Per the germline V gene, CDR1 is SGHDT and CDR2 is YYEEEE. V was pared by 3 bases and J by 3 bases, with 13 bases between. The CDR3 length is 14 residues. The DNA for the CDR3 is TGTGCCAGCAGCTCAGCGGGCTATAGCTACGAGCAGTACTTC. Translated: CASSSAGYSYEQYF.

This rearrangement joins TRBV29-1 to TRBJ2-5; the match to TRBD2 covers 10 bases. Germline trimming cut 3 bases from V and 0 bases from J; bases unmatched to any gene: 16. Looked up from germline, CDR1 is SQVTM and CDR2 is ANQGSEA. This CDR3 comprises 19 residues. For the CDR3, the DNA is TGCAGCGTTGATTCTAGCGGGGGTCCCCACCCCCGGTACCAAGAGACCCAGTACTTC. Protein sequence: CSVDSSGGPHPRYQETQYF.

Only one count was recorded for this clone. V gene TRBV24-1 combines with J gene TRBJ1-5; D uncertain. CDR3 size: 15 residues. V lost 2 bases to trimming and J lost 7 bases, with 14 bases between them. The germline V gene encodes CDR1 KGHDR and CDR2 SFDVKD. CDR3 nucleotides: TGTGCCACCAGTGATTCTCGTCAGTTCGGGCAGCCCCAGCATTTT. Translating it yields CATSDSRQFGQPQHF.

This clone has just one count. The chain couples TRBV19 to TRBJ2-1, with a weak D call TRBD1 (6 bases). The ends were cut back, 1 base at V and 6 bases at J, with 13 bases in the middle. The CDR3 sequence is 15 residues long. Germline CDR1 reads LNHDA; CDR2 reads SQIVND (reference sequence). In DNA, the CDR3 is TGTGCCAGTAGTATAGGAGGAATCAGGGGCAATGAGCAGTTCTTC. This codes for CASSIGGIRGNEQFF.

This clone has just one count. In the same sample, other DNA sequences code for this CDR3. The chain uses TRBV18 and TRBJ2-3, with D maybe TRBD2 (6 bases). From germline, CDR1 is KGHSH and CDR2 LQKENI. V lost 2 bases and J 1 base, leaving 7 bases between the germline ends. The CDR3 consists of 14 residues. The CDR3 bases are TGTGCCAGCTCACCAGGAGGGGGCACAGATACGCAGTATTTT. The encoded protein is CASSPGGGTDTQYF.

This chain joins TRBV21-1 and TRBJ2-2; TRBD1 is the table's D call, not checked against the DNA. TRBV21-1 is a recognized pseudogene. The CDR3 extends over 17 amino acids. CDR3 sequence (DNA): TGTGCCAGCAGCACATCAATGAGACAGGGAAAGGCCGGGGAGCTGTTTTTT. Translated: CASSTSMRQGKAGELFF.

This clone was observed a single time. The chain employs TRBV9 and TRBJ2-3, with 9 bases fitting TRBD2. The CDR3 is 16 amino acids. CDR1 and CDR2 from the germline V gene are SGDLS and YYNGEE. The junction had 11 bases not matched to a gene; V was cut back by 3 bases and J by 6 bases. The CDR3 loop is CASSASGAPTGDTQYF. DNA of the CDR3: TGTGCCAGCAGCGCTAGCGGGGCTCCTACCGGGGATACGCAGTATTTT.

The rearrangement links TRBV12-3 or TRBV12-4 to TRBJ2-7, with a possible D match to TRBD2 (5 bases). The CDR3 spans 13 residues. Trimming removed 5 bases at V and 3 bases at J, with 11 bases between. CDR3 amino acids: CASSRNEGYEQYF. Here the CDR3 DNA reads TGTGCCAGCAGTCGCAATGAGGGCTACGAGCAGTACTTC.

This clone appeared a single time. V usage is TRBV14 and J usage is TRBJ1-1, with D possibly TRBD1 on 6 matching bases. Between the trimmed V and J ends, which lost 4 bases and 7 bases, there was a span of 16 bases. The CDR3 is made up of 14 amino acids. CDR1 and CDR2 (germline): SGHDN, FVKESK. DNA for the CDR3: TGTGCCAGCAGCCTAAGACAGGCCTTGGATGAAGCTTTCTTT. It specifies CASSLRQALDEAFF.

This clone was seen once. The rearrangement uses TRBV19 and TRBJ2-7, with a possible D match to TRBD2 (5 bases). From germline, CDR1 is LNHDA and CDR2 SQIVND (reference sequence). This CDR3 has 14 amino acids. V was cut by 5 bases and J by 5 bases, with 16 bases left in between. The CDR3 reads CASSPVSGPHEQYF. CDR3 DNA: TGTGCCAGTAGTCCGGTGAGCGGCCCCCACGAGCAGTACTTC. Looking up the rest from reference TRBV19 and TRBJ2-7 gives the full variable domain: DGGITQSPKYLFRKEGQNVTLSCEQNLNHDAMYWYRQDPGQGLRLIYYSQIVNDFQKGDIAEGYSVSREKKESFPLTVTSAQKNPTAFYLCASSPVSGPHEQYFGPGTRLTVT.

This clone was counted only a few times. The V call is TRBV13, the J call TRBJ1-2, with D perhaps TRBD1 (5 bases). Germline V CDR1 and CDR2: PRHDT, FYEKMQ (reference sequence). This CDR3 spans 15 amino acids. Trimming shortened V by 5 bases and J by 4 bases, and 17 bases separated the two germline ends. The CDR3: CASSPRVVGGYGYTF. In DNA form, the CDR3 reads TGTGCCAGCAGCCCCCGGGTGGTGGGGGGCTATGGCTACACCTTC.

J is TRBJ1-4 and V is TRBV5-1, with TRBD1 as a possible D gene (5 bases). The germline gives CDR1 SGHRS, CDR2 YFSETQ. The V end lost 4 bases, the J end lost 5 bases, and 12 bases lay between the germline ends. The CDR3 totals 14 residues. The CDR3 region is CASSLGGGNEKLFF. The CDR3 nucleotides are TGCGCCAGCAGCCTCGGGGGAGGGAATGAAAAACTGTTTTTT.

The chain uses TRBV2 and TRBJ1-6; TRBD1 aligns across 8 bases. V dropped 7 bases and J dropped 1; count of bases not matched to a gene: 6. This CDR3 region has 16 residues. Germline CDR1 and CDR2: SNHLY and FYNNEI. The CDR3 bases are TGTGCCAGCATGGGGCAGGGGGCTTCCTATAATTCACCCCTCCACTTT. Protein: CASMGQGASYNSPLHF.

This clone appeared many times. The genes are TRBV7-3 and TRBJ2-1; 7 bases line up with TRBD2. The ends lost 5 bases at V and 0 bases at J; junction bases unmatched: 4. This CDR3 is 15 amino acids long. Per germline, CDR1 SGHTA and CDR2 FQGTGA. The CDR3 nucleotides read TGTGCCAGCAGCCCCGGGGGGTACTCCTACAATGAGCAGTTCTTC. Protein product: CASSPGGYSYNEQFF. The entire variable domain, with the rest obtained from reference TRBV7-3 and TRBJ2-1, is as follows: GAGVSQTPSNKVTEKGKYVELRCDPISGHTALYWYRQSLGQGPEFLIYFQGTGAADDSGLPNDRFFAVRPEGSVSTLKIQRTERGDSAVYLCASSPGGYSYNEQFFGPGTRLTVL.

The chain carries TRBV27 and TRBJ2-1; 10 bases are shared with TRBD2. Losses at the gene ends were 5 bases for V and 5 bases for J; bases not matched to a gene: 6. The germline V gene has CDR1 MNHEY and CDR2 SMNVEV (reference sequence). The CDR3 spans 15 residues. CDR3 in amino acids: CASSPLAGDDNEQFF. CDR3 nucleotide sequence: TGTGCCAGCAGTCCCCTAGCGGGAGATGACAATGAGCAGTTCTTC.

The sample holds a few counts of this clone. V is TRBV19 and J is TRBJ1-2; 11 bases are shared with TRBD1. Trimming at V came to 5 bases and at J to 4 bases, leaving 6 bases not matched to a gene. The CDR3 is made up of 15 amino acids. From germline, CDR1 is LNHDA and CDR2 SQIVND (reference sequence). Here the CDR3 reads CASSLRGQGVYGYTF. CDR3 in DNA: TGTGCCAGTAGTCTCAGGGGACAGGGGGTCTATGGCTACACCTTC.

The chain combines TRBV5-1 with TRBJ2-7, with D uncertain. CDR3 size: 14 residues. Trimming removed 6 bases from V and 6 bases from J, with 19 bases in between. Germline V CDR1 and CDR2: SGHRS, YFSETQ. CDR3 sequence reads: CASTPSLEIVEQYF. For the CDR3, the DNA is TGCGCCAGCACCCCGAGCCTAGAGATTGTCGAGCAGTACTTC.